The present entry profiles one T cell receptor beta chain with its context. Its specificity is unknown. TCR alpha and beta CDR3s were amplified from mRNA by semiquantitative ARM-PCR. ARM-PCR used tagged nested gene-specific primers, then communal superprimers for exponential amplification. TCRdb used MiXCR to reprocess the multiplex PCR reads, holding one entry per CDR3 protein. The sample holds approximately 13,000 distinct CDR3 sequences, 60% seen once. With 9 bases removed from V and 1 base from J, the gap between germline ends came to 11 bases. Germline assignment: CDR1 LNHDA and CDR2 SQIVND (reference sequence). CDR3 length equals 13 residues. The sample is drawn from a study of relationships among human T cell subsets. General study points: Bead sorting may have left some CD4+CD8+ double-positive cells. Over 50% of CD8+ cytotoxic sequences were in clones over 100 reads; regulatory and Th2 had few. Substantial CDR3 sharing among Th1, Th2 and regulatory cells suggested stochastic fate choice.

Regulatory T cells were selected from positively selected CD4+ cells using anti-CD25 beads. The chain has TRBV19 and TRBJ2-3, with D possibly TRBD2 on 6 matching bases. The specimen was Tregs sorted from blood. This sequence originates from a man aged 35-49 years in good health. The CDR3 nucleotides are TGTGCCAGCATTCCGGGGGGCACAGATACGCAGTATTTT. Protein product: CASIPGGTDTQYF.